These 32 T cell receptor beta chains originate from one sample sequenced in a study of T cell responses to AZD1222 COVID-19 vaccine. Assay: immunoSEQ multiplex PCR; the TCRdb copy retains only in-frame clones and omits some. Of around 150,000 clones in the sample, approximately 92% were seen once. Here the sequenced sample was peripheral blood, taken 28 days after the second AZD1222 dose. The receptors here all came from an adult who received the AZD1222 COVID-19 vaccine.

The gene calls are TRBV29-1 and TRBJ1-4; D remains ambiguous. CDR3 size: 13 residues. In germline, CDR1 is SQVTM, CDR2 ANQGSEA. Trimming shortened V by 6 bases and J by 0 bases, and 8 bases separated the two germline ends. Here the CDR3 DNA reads TGCAGCGTGCTCAGTGCAACTAATGAAAAACTGTTTTTT. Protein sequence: CSVLSATNEKLFF.

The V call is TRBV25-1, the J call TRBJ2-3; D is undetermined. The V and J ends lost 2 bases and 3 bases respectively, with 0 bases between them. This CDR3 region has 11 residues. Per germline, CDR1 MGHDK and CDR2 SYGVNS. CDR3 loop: CASSETDTQYF. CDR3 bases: TGTGCCAGCAGTGAAACAGATACGCAGTATTTT.

In nucleotides, the CDR3 is TGTGCCAGCAGTTACTCGACTAGCGGGGGGTACGAGCAGTACTTC. Protein sequence: CASSYSTSGGYEQYF. The chain uses TRBV6-2 or TRBV6-3 and TRBJ2-7, with 13 bases aligning to TRBD2. Trimming removed 0 bases from V and 4 bases from J; junction bases left unmatched: 0. The CDR3 runs to 15 residues. Germline CDR1 is MNHEY and CDR2 is SVGEGT.

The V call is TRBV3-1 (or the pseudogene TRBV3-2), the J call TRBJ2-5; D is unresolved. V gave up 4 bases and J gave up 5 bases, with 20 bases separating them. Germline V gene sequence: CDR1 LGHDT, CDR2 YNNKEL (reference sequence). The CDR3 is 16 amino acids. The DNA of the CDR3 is TGTGCCAGCAGCCCCCCAGTTAGAACTGCTGGTGAGACCCAGTACTTC. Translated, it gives CASSPPVRTAGETQYF.

The chain's CDR3 is CASSSGQGVSGELFF. In DNA, the CDR3 is TGCGCCAGCAGCTCGGGACAGGGGGTTTCCGGGGAGCTGTTTTTT. This chain uses TRBV5-1 with TRBJ2-2, with 11 nucleotides matching TRBD1. CDR3 length: 15 residues. Germline loops: CDR1 SGHRS, CDR2 YFSETQ. V dropped 3 bases and J dropped 6; count of bases not matched to a gene: 4.

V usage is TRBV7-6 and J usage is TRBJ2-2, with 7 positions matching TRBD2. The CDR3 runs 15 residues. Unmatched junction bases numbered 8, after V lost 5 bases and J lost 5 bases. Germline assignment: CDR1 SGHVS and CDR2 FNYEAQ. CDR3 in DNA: TGTGCCAGCAGCCGACTTCGGGGGGAAACCGGGGAGCTGTTTTTT. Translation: CASSRLRGETGELFF.

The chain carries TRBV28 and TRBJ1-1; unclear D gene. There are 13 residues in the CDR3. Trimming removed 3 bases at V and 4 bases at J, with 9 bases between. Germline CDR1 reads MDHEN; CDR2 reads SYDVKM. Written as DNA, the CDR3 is TGTGCCAGCAGTTTGATCCGGGCCACTGAAGCTTTCTTT. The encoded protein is CASSLIRATEAFF.

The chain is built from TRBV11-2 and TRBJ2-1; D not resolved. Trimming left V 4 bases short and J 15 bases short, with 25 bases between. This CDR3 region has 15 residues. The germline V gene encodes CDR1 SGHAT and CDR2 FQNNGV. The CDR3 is CASSSPVLGLTRRFF. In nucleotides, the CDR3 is TGTGCCAGCAGCTCCCCCGTTCTTGGGCTTACCCGACGGTTCTTC.

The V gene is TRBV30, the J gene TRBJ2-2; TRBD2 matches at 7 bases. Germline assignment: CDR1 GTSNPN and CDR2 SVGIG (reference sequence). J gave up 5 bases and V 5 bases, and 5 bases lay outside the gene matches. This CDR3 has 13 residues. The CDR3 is CAWEVGGTGELFF. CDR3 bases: TGTGCCTGGGAGGTGGGGGGGACCGGGGAGCTGTTTTTT.

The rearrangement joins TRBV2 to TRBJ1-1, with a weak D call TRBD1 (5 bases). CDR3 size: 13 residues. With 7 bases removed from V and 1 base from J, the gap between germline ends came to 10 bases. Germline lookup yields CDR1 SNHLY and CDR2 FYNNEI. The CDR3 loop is CASNWDGNTEAFF. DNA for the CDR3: TGTGCCAGCAATTGGGACGGGAACACTGAAGCTTTCTTT.

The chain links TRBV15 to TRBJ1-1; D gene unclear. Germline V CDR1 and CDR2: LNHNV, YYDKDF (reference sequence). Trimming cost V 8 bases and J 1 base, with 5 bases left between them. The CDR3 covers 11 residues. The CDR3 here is CATGKNTEAFF. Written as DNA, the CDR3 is TGTGCCACCGGGAAGAACACTGAAGCTTTCTTT.

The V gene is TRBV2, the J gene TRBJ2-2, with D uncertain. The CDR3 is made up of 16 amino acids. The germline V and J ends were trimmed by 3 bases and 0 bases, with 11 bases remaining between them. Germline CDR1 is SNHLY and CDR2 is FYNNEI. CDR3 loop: CASSDPTYTNTGELFF. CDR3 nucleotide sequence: TGTGCCAGCAGTGACCCTACATACACGAACACCGGGGAGCTGTTTTTT.

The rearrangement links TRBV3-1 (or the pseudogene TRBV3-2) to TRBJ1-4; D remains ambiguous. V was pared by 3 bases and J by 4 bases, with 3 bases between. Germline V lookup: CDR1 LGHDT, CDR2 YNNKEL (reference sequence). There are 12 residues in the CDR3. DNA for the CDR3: TGTGCCAGCAGCCAGCATAATGAAAAACTGTTTTTT. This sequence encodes CASSQHNEKLFF.

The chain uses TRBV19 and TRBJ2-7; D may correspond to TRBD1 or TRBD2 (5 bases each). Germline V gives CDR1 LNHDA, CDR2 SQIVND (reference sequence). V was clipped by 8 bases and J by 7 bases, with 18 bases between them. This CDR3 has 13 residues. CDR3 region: CASPRGVRMEQYF. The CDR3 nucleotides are TGTGCCAGTCCCCGAGGGGTTCGGATGGAGCAGTACTTC.

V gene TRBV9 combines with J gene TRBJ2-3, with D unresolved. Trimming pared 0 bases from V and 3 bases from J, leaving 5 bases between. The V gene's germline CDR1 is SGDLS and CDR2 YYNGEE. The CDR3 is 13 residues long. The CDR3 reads CASSVDVTDTQYF. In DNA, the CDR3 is TGTGCCAGCAGCGTAGACGTGACAGATACGCAGTATTTT. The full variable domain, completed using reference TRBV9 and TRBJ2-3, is DSGVTQTPKHLITATGQRVTLRCSPRSGDLSVYWYQQSLDQGLQFLIQYYNGEERAKGNILERFSAQQFPDLHSELNLSSLELGDSALYFCASSVDVTDTQYFGPGTRLTVL.

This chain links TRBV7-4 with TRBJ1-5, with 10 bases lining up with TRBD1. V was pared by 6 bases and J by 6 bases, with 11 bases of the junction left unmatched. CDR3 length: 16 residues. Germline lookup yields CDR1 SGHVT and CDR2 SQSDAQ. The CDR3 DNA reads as TGTGCCAGCAGTTTGGGTGACAGGGGGCATGGTCAGCCCCAGCATTTT. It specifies CASSLGDRGHGQPQHF.

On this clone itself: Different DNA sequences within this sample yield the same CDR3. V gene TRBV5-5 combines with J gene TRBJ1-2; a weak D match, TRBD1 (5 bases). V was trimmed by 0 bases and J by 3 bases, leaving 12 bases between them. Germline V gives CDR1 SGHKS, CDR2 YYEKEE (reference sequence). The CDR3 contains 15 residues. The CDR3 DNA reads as TGTGCCAGCAGCTTGGCGGCAGGGAGAGACTATGGCTACACCTTC. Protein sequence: CASSLAAGRDYGYTF.

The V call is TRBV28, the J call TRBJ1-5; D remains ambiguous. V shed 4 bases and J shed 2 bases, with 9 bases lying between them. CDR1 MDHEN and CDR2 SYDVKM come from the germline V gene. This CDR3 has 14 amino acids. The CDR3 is CASSSDVGNQPQHF. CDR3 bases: TGTGCCAGCAGTTCCGATGTGGGCAATCAGCCCCAGCATTTT. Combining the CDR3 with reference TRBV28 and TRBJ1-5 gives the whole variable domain DVKVTQSSRYLVKRTGEKVFLECVQDMDHENMFWYRQDPGLGLRLIYFSYDVKMKEKGDIPEGYSVSREKKERFSLILESASTNQTSMYLCASSSDVGNQPQHFGDGTRLSIL.

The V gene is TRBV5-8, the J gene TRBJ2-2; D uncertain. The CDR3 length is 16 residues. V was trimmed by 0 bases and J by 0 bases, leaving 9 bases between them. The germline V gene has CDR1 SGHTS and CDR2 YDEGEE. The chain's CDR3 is CASSLVKGSNTGELFF. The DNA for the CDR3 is TGTGCCAGCAGCTTGGTGAAGGGTTCGAACACCGGGGAGCTGTTTTTT.

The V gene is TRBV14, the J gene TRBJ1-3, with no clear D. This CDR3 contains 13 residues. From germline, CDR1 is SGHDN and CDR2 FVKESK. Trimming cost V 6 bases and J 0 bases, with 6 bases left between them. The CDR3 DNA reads TGTGCCAGCAGGTCCAGCTCTGGAAACACCATATATTTT. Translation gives CASRSSSGNTIYF. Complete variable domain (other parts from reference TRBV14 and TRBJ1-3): EAGVTQFPSHSVIEKGQTVTLRCDPISGHDNLYWYRRVMGKEIKFLLHFVKESKQDESGMPNNRFLAERTGGTYSTLKVQPAELEDSGVYFCASRSSSGNTIYFGEGSWLTVV.

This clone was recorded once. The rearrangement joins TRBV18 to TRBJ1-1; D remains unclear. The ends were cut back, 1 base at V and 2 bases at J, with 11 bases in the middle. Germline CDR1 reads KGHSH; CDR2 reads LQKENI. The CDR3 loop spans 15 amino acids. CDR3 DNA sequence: TGTGCCAGCTCACCACTTTCGAGACCAAACACTGAAGCTTTCTTT. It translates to CASSPLSRPNTEAFF.

Here the CDR3 reads CATSDFGSGVGGELFF. The CDR3 nucleotides are TGTGCCACCAGTGATTTTGGTAGCGGGGTCGGCGGGGAGCTGTTTTTT. This sequence joins TRBV24-1 and TRBJ2-2; 8 nucleotides match TRBD2. V shed 1 base and J 7 bases; nucleotides not matched to a gene: 7. The CDR3 runs 16 residues. Looked up from germline, CDR1 is KGHDR and CDR2 is SFDVKD.

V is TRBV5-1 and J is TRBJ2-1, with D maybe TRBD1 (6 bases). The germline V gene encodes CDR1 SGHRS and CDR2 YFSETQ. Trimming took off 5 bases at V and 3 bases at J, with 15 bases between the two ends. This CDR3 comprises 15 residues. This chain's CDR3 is CASSPGARIYNEQFF. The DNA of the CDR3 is TGCGCCAGCAGTCCAGGGGCGAGAATCTACAATGAGCAGTTCTTC.

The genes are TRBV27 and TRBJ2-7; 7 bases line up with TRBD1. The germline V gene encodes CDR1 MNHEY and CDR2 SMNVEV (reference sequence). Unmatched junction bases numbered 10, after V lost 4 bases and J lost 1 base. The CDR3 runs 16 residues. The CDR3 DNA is TGTGCCAGCAGTTCCACCGGGACAGTATTTTCCTACGAGCAGTACTTC. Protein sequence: CASSSTGTVFSYEQYF.

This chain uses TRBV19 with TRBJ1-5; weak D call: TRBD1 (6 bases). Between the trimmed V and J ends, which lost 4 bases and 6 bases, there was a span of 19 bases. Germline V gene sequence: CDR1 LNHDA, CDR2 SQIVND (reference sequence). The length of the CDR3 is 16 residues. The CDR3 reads CASSTTPGEVSQPQHF. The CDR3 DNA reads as TGTGCCAGTAGTACCACGCCAGGGGAGGTTAGTCAGCCCCAGCATTTT.

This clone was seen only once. The CDR3 coding sequence is TGCGCCAGCAGCCAAGGTTTGGCGGGGGATAACAATGAGCAGTTCTTC. This gives the protein CASSQGLAGDNNEQFF. J is TRBJ2-1 and V is TRBV4-1, with 7 bases identical to TRBD2. The CDR3 runs 16 residues. Germline lookup yields CDR1 MGHRA and CDR2 YSYEKL. The ends lost 1 base at V and 5 bases at J; junction bases unmatched: 8.

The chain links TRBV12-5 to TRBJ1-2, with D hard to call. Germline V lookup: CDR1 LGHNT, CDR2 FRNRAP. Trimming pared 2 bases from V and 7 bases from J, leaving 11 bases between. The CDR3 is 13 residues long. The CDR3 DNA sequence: TGTGCTAGTGGTTTGTCAATATTGGGTGGCTACACCTTC. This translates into CASGLSILGGYTF.

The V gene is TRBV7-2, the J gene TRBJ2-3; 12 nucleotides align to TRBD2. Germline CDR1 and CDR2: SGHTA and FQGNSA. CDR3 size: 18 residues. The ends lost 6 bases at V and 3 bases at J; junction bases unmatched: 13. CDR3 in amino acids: CASSPTGTSGRQTDTQYF. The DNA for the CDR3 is TGTGCCAGCAGTCCCACCGGGACTAGCGGGCGACAAACAGATACGCAGTATTTT.

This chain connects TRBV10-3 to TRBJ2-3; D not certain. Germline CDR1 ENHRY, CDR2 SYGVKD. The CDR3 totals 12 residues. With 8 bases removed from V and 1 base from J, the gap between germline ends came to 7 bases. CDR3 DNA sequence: TGTGCCATCTGGAGTGGCACAGATACGCAGTATTTT. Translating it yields CAIWSGTDTQYF.

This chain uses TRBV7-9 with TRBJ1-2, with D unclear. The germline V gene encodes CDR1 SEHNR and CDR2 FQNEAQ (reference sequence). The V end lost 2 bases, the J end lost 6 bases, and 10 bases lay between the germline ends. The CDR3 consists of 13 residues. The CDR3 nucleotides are TGTGCCAGCAGCTTAACTAGGGAGGATGGCTACACCTTC. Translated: CASSLTREDGYTF.

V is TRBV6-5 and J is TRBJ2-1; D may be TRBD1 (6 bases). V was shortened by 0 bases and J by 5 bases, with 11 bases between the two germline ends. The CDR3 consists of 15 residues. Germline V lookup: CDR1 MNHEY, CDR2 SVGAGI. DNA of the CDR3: TGTGCCAGCAGTTACTCGGGGGCAGCAGACAATGAGCAGTTCTTC. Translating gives CASSYSGAADNEQFF.

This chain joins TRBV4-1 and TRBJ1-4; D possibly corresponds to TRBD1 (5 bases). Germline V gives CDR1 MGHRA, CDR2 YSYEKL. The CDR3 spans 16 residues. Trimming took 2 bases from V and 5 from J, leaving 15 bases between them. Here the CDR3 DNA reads TGCGCCAGCAGCCAAATAGACAGCGCGTGGAATGAAAAACTGTTTTTT. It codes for CASSQIDSAWNEKLFF.